These 23 T cell receptor beta chains were sequenced from one sample in a study of blood T cell repertoires in COVID-19. The protocol was immunoSEQ multiplex PCR, while the TCRdb copy is restricted to in-frame clones and leaves out a portion. Of about 210,000 clones listed, about nine tenths are singletons. Sequencing was performed on peripheral blood. The receptors originated from a woman in her thirties or forties with acute or convalescent COVID-19.

The genes are TRBV11-2 and TRBJ1-5, with 10 bases matching TRBD1. J gave up 2 bases and V 5 bases, and 3 bases lay outside the gene matches. This CDR3 comprises 15 residues. Germline V gene data show CDR1 as SGHAT and CDR2 as FQNNGV. The DNA of the CDR3 is TGTGCCAGCAGCATCGGGACAGGGGGCAATCAGCCCCAGCATTTT. This encodes CASSIGTGGNQPQHF.

The CDR3 is CASSFRQGGYEQYV. CDR3 sequence (DNA): TGTGCCAGCAGTTTCCGACAGGGAGGCTACGAGCAGTACGTC. The chain is built from TRBV6-2 or TRBV6-3 and TRBJ2-7; D may be TRBD1 (7 bases). The CDR3 is made up of 14 amino acids. Trimming took 4 bases from V and 3 from J, leaving 13 bases between them. Germline V CDR1 and CDR2: MNHEY, SVGEGT.

V and J are TRBV29-1 and TRBJ1-4, with 8 bases aligning to TRBD1. Germline loops: CDR1 SQVTM, CDR2 ANQGSEA. The V gene end was trimmed by 6 bases and the J gene end by 8 bases; junction bases not matched to a gene: 8. This CDR3 comprises 13 residues. CDR3: CSVQDRAGEKLFF. The CDR3 DNA is TGCAGCGTCCAGGACAGGGCGGGCGAAAAACTGTTTTTT.

V and J are TRBV5-1 and TRBJ2-3; tentatively, D is TRBD2 (6 bases). Trimming shortened V by 0 bases and J by 0 bases, and 14 bases separated the two germline ends. Germline V gene data show CDR1 as SGHRS and CDR2 as YFSETQ. The CDR3 contains 17 residues. CDR3: CASSLGYSGKSTDTQYF. CDR3 nucleotide sequence: TGCGCCAGCAGCTTGGGCTATAGCGGAAAAAGCACAGATACGCAGTATTTT. The full variable domain, completed using reference TRBV5-1 and TRBJ2-3, is KAGVTQTPRYLIKTRGQQVTLSCSPISGHRSVSWYQQTPGQGLQFLFEYFSETQRNKGNFPGRFSGRQFSNSRSEMNVSTLELGDSALYLCASSLGYSGKSTDTQYFGPGTRLTVL.

V gene TRBV11-2 combines with J gene TRBJ2-7; D might be TRBD1 (6 bases). V lost 5 bases to trimming and J lost 0 bases, with 11 bases between them. From germline, CDR1 is SGHAT and CDR2 FQNNGV. The length of the CDR3 is 14 residues. CDR3 loop: CASSPLRGSYEQYV. CDR3 DNA: TGTGCCAGCAGCCCTCTCAGGGGCTCCTACGAGCAGTACGTC.

CDR3 DNA: TGTGCCAGCAGCACGGTAGCAGGGTCTAACTATGGCTACACCTTC. Encoded protein: CASSTVAGSNYGYTF. This sequence joins TRBV2 and TRBJ1-2, with D perhaps matching TRBD1 (5 bases). The length of the CDR3 is 15 residues. Germline lookup yields CDR1 SNHLY and CDR2 FYNNEI. V was pared by 6 bases and J by 0 bases, with 14 bases between.

The V and J genes are TRBV9 and TRBJ1-1, with D possibly TRBD1 on 5 matching bases. CDR1 SGDLS and CDR2 YYNGEE come from the germline V gene. The CDR3 totals 14 residues. V was cut by 0 bases and J by 12 bases, with 18 bases left in between. CDR3 DNA sequence: TGTGCCAGCAGCGTAGCTTTGGAGGGACCGGTAACTTTCTTT. Protein sequence: CASSVALEGPVTFF.

This clone was found once. The chain's CDR3 is CASSSNPGTGGYGYTF. The CDR3 DNA sequence: TGTGCCAGCAGCTCCAACCCCGGGACAGGGGGCTATGGCTACACCTTC. The chain combines TRBV7-9 with TRBJ1-2, with TRBD1 matching 11 bases. The CDR3 length is 16 residues. V trimming: 4 bases; J trimming: 4 bases; junction bases outside the gene matches: 8. Germline CDR1 reads SEHNR; CDR2 reads FQNEAQ (reference sequence).

V and J are TRBV19 and TRBJ1-2; tentatively, D is TRBD1 (6 bases). Trimming cost V 7 bases and J 8 bases, with 20 bases left between them. The CDR3 covers 14 residues. CDR1 and CDR2 from the germline V gene are LNHDA and SQIVND (reference sequence). CDR3 amino acids: CASIPRGALGGYTF. The CDR3 region has the DNA TGTGCCAGTATCCCTCGGGGGGCTCTCGGGGGCTACACCTTC.

The genes are TRBV9 and TRBJ1-2, with 11 bases aligning to TRBD1. Germline CDR1 reads SGDLS; CDR2 reads YYNGEE. V gave up 0 bases and J gave up 4 bases; unmatched junction bases: 8. The CDR3 has 17 amino acids. CDR3 sequence reads: CASSVGGTGGLFYGYTF. CDR3 nucleotide sequence: TGTGCCAGCAGCGTAGGGGGGACAGGGGGATTATTCTATGGCTACACCTTC.

DNA for the CDR3: TGTGCCAGCAGTTTAGCGGACTTAGGGACCCAGTACTTC. Translating gives CASSLADLGTQYF. This chain joins TRBV27 and TRBJ2-5; tentatively, D is TRBD2 (5 bases). V lost 2 bases to trimming and J lost 7 bases, with 11 bases between them. This CDR3 contains 13 residues. Per germline, CDR1 MNHEY and CDR2 SMNVEV (reference sequence).

The V and J genes are TRBV11-2 and TRBJ1-3; TRBD1 matches at 7 bases. Germline loops: CDR1 SGHAT, CDR2 FQNNGV. The CDR3 totals 15 residues. V dropped 5 bases and J dropped 4; count of bases not matched to a gene: 8. The CDR3 region is CASSPQGPGGNTIYF. The DNA for the CDR3 is TGTGCCAGCAGCCCACAGGGGCCAGGGGGAAACACCATATATTTT.

The chain combines TRBV24-1 with TRBJ1-4, with D maybe TRBD1 (5 bases). This CDR3 is 19 amino acids long. Trimming left V 1 base short and J 0 bases short, with 17 bases between. Germline V gene data show CDR1 as KGHDR and CDR2 as SFDVKD. The CDR3 is CATSDFCRSGFTTNEKLFF. The CDR3 DNA reads TGTGCCACCAGTGATTTCTGTAGGTCAGGGTTTACAACTAATGAAAAACTGTTTTTT.

The genes are TRBV19 and TRBJ1-1; a possible D gene is TRBD1 (5 bases). The V end lost 0 bases, the J end lost 3 bases, and 8 bases lay between the germline ends. CDR1 is LNHDA and CDR2 is SQIVND in the germline V gene (reference sequence). The CDR3 is made up of 14 amino acids. The CDR3, as DNA: TGTGCCAGTAGTATAGAGGGGCGGCACACTGAAGCTTTCTTT. Translating it yields CASSIEGRHTEAFF.

The chain couples TRBV19 to TRBJ1-4, with a possible D match to TRBD1 (5 bases). Trimming stripped 1 base from V and 8 bases from J, with 14 bases between. The CDR3 extends over 15 amino acids. CDR1 is LNHDA, CDR2 SQIVND, per germline (reference sequence). The CDR3 loop reads CASSIGDSHSEKLFF. CDR3 coding DNA: TGTGCCAGTAGTATAGGCGACAGCCACTCGGAAAAACTGTTTTTT.

This chain uses TRBV7-2 with TRBJ2-7, with D maybe TRBD1 (5 bases). This CDR3 has 13 residues. The germline CDR1 and CDR2 sequences are SGHTA and FQGNSA. The V gene lost 1 base and the J gene lost 5 bases, with 9 bases spanning the gap. CDR3 in DNA: TGTGCCAGCAGCTTAGTATGGGGCCACGAGCAGTACGTC. Amino acids: CASSLVWGHEQYV.

The chain is built from TRBV11-2 and TRBJ2-3; 15 bases map to TRBD2. V shed 5 bases, J shed 4 bases, and the junction held 4 bases outside the gene matches. The CDR3 extends over 16 amino acids. CDR1 is SGHAT and CDR2 is FQNNGV in the germline V gene. The CDR3 loop reads CASSPWTSGGADTQYF. DNA of the CDR3: TGTGCCAGCAGCCCATGGACTAGCGGGGGGGCAGATACGCAGTATTTT.

The chain couples TRBV4-1 to TRBJ1-1, with 8 positions matching TRBD1. The CDR3 runs 18 residues. Germline assignment: CDR1 MGHRA and CDR2 YSYEKL. V dropped 0 bases and J dropped 3; count of bases not matched to a gene: 12. The CDR3: CASSQDRWTGLMDTEAFF. CDR3 nucleotides: TGCGCCAGCAGCCAAGATCGCTGGACAGGGCTCATGGACACTGAAGCTTTCTTT.

The genes are TRBV2 and TRBJ1-3; 7 bases match TRBD1. The germline V gene encodes CDR1 SNHLY and CDR2 FYNNEI. The junction had 5 bases not matched to a gene; V was cut back by 4 bases and J by 2 bases. The CDR3 spans 15 residues. For the CDR3, the DNA is TGTGCCAGCAGTGTACAGGGGATGGCTGGAAACACCATATATTTT. Its protein product is CASSVQGMAGNTIYF.

The table lists this clone with a few counts. The rearrangement uses TRBV5-8 and TRBJ1-2, with D tentatively TRBD1 (6 bases). With 7 bases removed from V and 4 bases from J, the gap between germline ends came to 14 bases. This CDR3 contains 13 residues. The germline V gene has CDR1 SGHTS and CDR2 YDEGEE. The CDR3 DNA follows: TGTGCCAGCGGCCTAGGGGGGGGCTATGGCTACACCTTC. Protein: CASGLGGGYGYTF.

V gene TRBV7-2 combines with J gene TRBJ1-2; D call uncertain. This CDR3 region has 15 residues. Trimming left V 1 base short and J 0 bases short, with 9 bases between. Per the germline V gene, CDR1 is SGHTA and CDR2 is FQGNSA. The CDR3 region is CASSLVAVSNYGYTF. The DNA of the CDR3 is TGTGCCAGCAGCTTAGTAGCAGTCTCTAACTATGGCTACACCTTC.

J is TRBJ1-1 and V is TRBV4-2; TRBD1 is a possible D gene (5 bases). Germline CDR1 is LGHNA and CDR2 is YNFKEQ. CDR3 length equals 15 residues. The V end was cut by 4 bases, the J end by 1 base, with 13 bases between. CDR3 sequence reads: CASSLGLGENTEAFF. The CDR3 DNA sequence: TGTGCCAGCAGCCTCGGTCTAGGGGAGAACACTGAAGCTTTCTTT.

For this clone: Additional DNA sequences in this sample encode the identical CDR3. The V call is TRBV18, the J call TRBJ2-3; the match to TRBD2 covers 11 bases. CDR3 size: 17 residues. The V segment lost 3 bases and the J segment 1 base; nucleotides outside the gene matches: 6. Germline V gene lookup returns CDR1 KGHSH and CDR2 LQKENI. CDR3 residues: CASSPIAGGPGTDTQYF. CDR3 coding DNA: TGTGCCAGCTCACCGATAGCGGGGGGGCCCGGCACAGATACGCAGTATTTT.